The clone carrying this T cell receptor (beta chain) was counted many times. Regions amplified from RNA transcripts were the TCR beta CDR3 regions. First-round RT-PCR targeting the TCR CDR3 was performed with the HTBI primer set. TCRdb re-analysed the multiplex PCR reads in MiXCR, keeping a single row per CDR3 protein. The profile shows a few hundred thousand distinct CDR3 sequences, about an eighth of them singletons. Germline V gene sequence: CDR1 MDHEN, CDR2 SYDVKM. Trimming took off 3 bases at V and 6 bases at J, with 9 bases between the two ends. The CDR3 spans 13 residues. The entry originates in a study of T cells in Graves' hyperthyroidism and ophthalmopathy.

The sequenced sample was blood. The chain is built from TRBV28 and TRBJ2-1; D remains unclear. The TCR sequence derives from a young woman with Graves' hyperthyroidism. The CDR3 DNA reads TGTGCCAGCAGTTTCCCTCTACCCAATGAGCAGTTCTTC. It is translated as CASSFPLPNEQFF.